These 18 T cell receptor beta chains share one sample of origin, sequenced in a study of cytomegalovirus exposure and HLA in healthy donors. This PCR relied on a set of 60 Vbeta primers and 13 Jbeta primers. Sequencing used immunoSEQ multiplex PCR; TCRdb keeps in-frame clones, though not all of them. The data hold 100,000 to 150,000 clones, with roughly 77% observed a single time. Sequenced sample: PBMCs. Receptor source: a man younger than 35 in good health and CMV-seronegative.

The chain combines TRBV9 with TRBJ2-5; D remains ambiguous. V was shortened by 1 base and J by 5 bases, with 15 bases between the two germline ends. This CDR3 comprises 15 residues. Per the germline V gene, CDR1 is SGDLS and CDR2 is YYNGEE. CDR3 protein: CASSVRSEPGETQYF. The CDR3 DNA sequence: TGTGCCAGCAGCGTAAGGTCGGAGCCCGGGGAGACCCAGTACTTC.

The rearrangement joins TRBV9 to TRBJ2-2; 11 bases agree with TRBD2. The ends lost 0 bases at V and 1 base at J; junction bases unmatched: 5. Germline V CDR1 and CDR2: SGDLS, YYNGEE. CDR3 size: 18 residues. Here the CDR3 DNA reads TGTGCCAGCAGCGTAGGGCTAGCGGGGGGCAAGAACACCGGGGAGCTGTTTTTT. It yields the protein CASSVGLAGGKNTGELFF.

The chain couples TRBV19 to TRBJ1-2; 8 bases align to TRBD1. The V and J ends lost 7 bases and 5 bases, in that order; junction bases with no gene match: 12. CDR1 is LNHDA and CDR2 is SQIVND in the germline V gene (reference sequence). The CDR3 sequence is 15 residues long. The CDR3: CASNPPDRVGYGYTF. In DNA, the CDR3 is TGTGCCAGTAACCCCCCGGACAGGGTAGGTTATGGCTACACCTTC.

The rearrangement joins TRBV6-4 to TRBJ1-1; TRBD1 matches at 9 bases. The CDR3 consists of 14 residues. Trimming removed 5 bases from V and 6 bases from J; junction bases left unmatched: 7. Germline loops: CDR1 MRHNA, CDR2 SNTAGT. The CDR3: CASSQRTGESEAFF. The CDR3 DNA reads TGTGCCAGCAGTCAAAGGACAGGGGAATCTGAAGCTTTCTTT.

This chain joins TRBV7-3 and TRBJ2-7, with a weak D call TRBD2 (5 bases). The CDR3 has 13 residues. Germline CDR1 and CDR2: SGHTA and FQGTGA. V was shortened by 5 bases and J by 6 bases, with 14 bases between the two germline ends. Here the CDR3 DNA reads TGTGCCAGCAGCCATAAAGATGGGAGCGAGCAGTACTTC. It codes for CASSHKDGSEQYF.

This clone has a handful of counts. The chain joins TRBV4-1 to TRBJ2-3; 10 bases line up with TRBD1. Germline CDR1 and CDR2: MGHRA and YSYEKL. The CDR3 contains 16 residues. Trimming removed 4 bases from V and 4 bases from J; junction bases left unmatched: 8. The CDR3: CASSPQPGQGSDTQYF. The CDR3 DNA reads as TGCGCCAGCAGCCCCCAACCGGGACAGGGGTCAGATACGCAGTATTTT.

CDR3 protein: CASSEDRDYGYTF. CDR3 bases: TGTGCCAGCAGTGAGGACAGGGACTATGGCTACACCTTC. The chain employs TRBV2 and TRBJ1-2; TRBD1 aligns across 8 bases. Trimming took 3 bases from V and 3 from J; bases not matched to a gene: 0. Germline-derived CDR1 and CDR2 are SNHLY and FYNNEI. The CDR3 covers 13 residues.

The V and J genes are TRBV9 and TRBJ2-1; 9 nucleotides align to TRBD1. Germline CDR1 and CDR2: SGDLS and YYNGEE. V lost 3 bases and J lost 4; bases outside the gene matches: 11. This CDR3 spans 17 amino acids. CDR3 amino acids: CASSAPLPGTGYNEQFF. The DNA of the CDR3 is TGTGCCAGCAGCGCTCCCCTCCCCGGGACAGGGTACAATGAGCAGTTCTTC.

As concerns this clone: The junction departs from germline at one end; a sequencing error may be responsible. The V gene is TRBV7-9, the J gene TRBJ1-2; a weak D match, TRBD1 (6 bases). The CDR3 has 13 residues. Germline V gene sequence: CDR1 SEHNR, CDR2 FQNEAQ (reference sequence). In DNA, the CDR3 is TGTTCCAGCAGCTCGACAGGAAATAGCGGCTACACCTTC. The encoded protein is CSSSSTGNSGYTF. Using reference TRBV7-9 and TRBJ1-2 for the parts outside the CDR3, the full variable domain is DTGVSQNPRHKITKRGQNVTFRCDPISEHNRLYWYRQTLGQGPEFLTYFQNEAQLEKSRLLSDRFSAERPKGSFSTLEIQRTEQGDSAMYLCSSSSTGNSGYTFGSGTRLTVV.

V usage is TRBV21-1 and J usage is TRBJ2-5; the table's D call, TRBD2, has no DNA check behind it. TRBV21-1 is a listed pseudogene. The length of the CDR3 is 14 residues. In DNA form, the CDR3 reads TGTGCCAGCAGCAATATGGCGGGGGAAGAGACCCAGTACTTC. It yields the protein CASSNMAGEETQYF.

The DNA of the CDR3 is TGTGCCAGCAGCCCCCTAGCGGGGCCTTCCTACGAGCAGTACTTC. Its protein is CASSPLAGPSYEQYF. This chain connects TRBV5-8 to TRBJ2-7; 9 bases are a match to TRBD2. The CDR3 spans 15 residues. Germline V gene lookup returns CDR1 SGHTS and CDR2 YDEGEE. Trimming cost V 4 bases and J 1 base; bases outside gene matches: 6.

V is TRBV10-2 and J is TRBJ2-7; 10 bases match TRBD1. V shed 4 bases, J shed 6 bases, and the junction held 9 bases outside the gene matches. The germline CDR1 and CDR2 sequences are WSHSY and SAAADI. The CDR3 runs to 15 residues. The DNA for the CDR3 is TGCGCCAGCAGTGCGGGGACAGGGGTCCTCGTCGAGCAGTACTTC. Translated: CASSAGTGVLVEQYF.

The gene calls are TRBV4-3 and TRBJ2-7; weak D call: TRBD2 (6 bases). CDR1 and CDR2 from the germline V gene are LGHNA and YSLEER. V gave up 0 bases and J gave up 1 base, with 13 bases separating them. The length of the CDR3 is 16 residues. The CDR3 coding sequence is TGCGCCAGCAGCCAAGAGGCGGGGCTTCCGTCCTACGAGCAGTACTTC. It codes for CASSQEAGLPSYEQYF.

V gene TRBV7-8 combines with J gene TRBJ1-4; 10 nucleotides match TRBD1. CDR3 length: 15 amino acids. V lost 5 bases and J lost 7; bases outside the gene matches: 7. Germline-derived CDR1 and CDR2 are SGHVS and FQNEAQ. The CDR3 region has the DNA TGTGCCAGCAGCCTCGACAGGGGGCAGGGTGAAAAACTGTTTTTT. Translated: CASSLDRGQGEKLFF.

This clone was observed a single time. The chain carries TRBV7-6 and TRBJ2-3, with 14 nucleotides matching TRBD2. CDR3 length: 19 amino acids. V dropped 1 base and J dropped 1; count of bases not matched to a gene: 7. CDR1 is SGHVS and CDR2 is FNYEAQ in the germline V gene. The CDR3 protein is CASSLDPTSGGAGTDTQYF. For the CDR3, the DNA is TGTGCCAGCAGCTTAGATCCGACTAGCGGGGGGGCTGGCACAGATACGCAGTATTTT. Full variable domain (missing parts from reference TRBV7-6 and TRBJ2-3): GAGVSQSPRYKVTKRGQDVALRCDPISGHVSLYWYRQALGQGPEFLTYFNYEAQQDKSGLPNDRFSAERPEGSISTLTIQRTEQRDSAMYRCASSLDPTSGGAGTDTQYFGPGTRLTVL.

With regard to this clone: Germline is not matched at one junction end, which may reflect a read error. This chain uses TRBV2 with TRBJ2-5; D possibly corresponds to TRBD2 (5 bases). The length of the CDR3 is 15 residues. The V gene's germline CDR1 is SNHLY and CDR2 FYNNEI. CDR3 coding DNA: TGTGCCGGCAGTCACGGGGTCTACGGAGAGGAGACCCAGTACTTC. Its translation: CAGSHGVYGEETQYF.

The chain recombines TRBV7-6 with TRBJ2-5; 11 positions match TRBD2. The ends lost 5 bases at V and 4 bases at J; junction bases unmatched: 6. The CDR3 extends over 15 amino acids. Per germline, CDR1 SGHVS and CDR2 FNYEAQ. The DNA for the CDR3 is TGTGCCAGCAGCGCCCGACTAGCGGGGACAGAGACCCAGTACTTC. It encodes CASSARLAGTETQYF.

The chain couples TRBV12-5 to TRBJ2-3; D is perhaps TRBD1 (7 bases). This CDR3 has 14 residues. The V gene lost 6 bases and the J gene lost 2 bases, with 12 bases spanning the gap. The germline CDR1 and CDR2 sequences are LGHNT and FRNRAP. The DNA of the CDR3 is TGTGCTAGTGGCCAGGGGGGATTCACAGATACGCAGTATTTT. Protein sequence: CASGQGGFTDTQYF. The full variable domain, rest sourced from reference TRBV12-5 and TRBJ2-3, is DARVTQTPRHKVTEMGQEVTMRCQPILGHNTVFWYRQTMMQGLELLAYFRNRAPLDDSGMPKDRFSAEMPDATLATLKIQPSEPRDSAVYFCASGQGGFTDTQYFGPGTRLTVL.